This TCR beta chain was captured in a study of blood T cell repertoires in COVID-19. Losses at the gene ends were 4 bases for V and 2 bases for J; bases not matched to a gene: 7. Germline lookup yields CDR1 MNHEY and CDR2 SVGEGT. The CDR3 totals 16 residues. The protocol was immunoSEQ multiplex PCR, while the TCRdb copy is restricted to in-frame clones and leaves out a portion. This table holds about 400,000 clones, 88% found once. This rearrangement joins TRBV6-2 or TRBV6-3 to TRBJ2-7; 11 positions agree with TRBD1. The source is a woman between 40 and 50 years old with acute COVID-19. The source material was PBMCs or T cells enriched from blood (not recorded which). The CDR3 DNA reads TGTGCCAGCAGTTCGCCTCCGGGACAGGGGGCCTACGAGCAGTACTTC. It translates to CASSSPPGQGAYEQYF.